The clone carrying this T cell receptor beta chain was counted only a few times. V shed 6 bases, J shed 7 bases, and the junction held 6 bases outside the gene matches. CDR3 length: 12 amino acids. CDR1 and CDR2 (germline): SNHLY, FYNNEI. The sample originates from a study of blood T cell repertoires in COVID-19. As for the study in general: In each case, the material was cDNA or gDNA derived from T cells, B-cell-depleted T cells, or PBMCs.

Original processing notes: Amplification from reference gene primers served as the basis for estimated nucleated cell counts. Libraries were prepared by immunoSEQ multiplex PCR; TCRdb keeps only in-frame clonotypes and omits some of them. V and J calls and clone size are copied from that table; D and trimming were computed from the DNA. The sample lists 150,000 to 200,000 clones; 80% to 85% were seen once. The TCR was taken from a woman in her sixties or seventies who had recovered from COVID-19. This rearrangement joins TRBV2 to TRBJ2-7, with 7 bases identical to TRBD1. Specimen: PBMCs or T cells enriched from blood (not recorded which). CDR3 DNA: TGTGCCAGCAGCGCCCAGGGGGTAGAGCAGTACTTC. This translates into CASSAQGVEQYF.